Reported below is one T cell receptor (beta chain). This sample was taken from a study of T cells in localized non-small cell lung cancer. Some clones are missing from TCRdb's copy, which holds only in-frame ones; the method was immunoSEQ multiplex PCR. The sample records about 52,000 clones, 85% to 90% being singletons. This CDR3 has 16 residues. Germline-derived CDR1 and CDR2 are PRHDT and FYEKMQ (reference sequence). V was shortened by 5 bases and J by 0 bases, with 14 bases between the two germline ends. The sample in question was PBMCs, obtained before any cancer treatment. The V and J genes are TRBV13 and TRBJ1-3, with TRBD1 as a possible D gene (5 bases). This receptor was taken from a female donor with stage II lung adenocarcinoma. The CDR3 loop is CASSPPGPSSGNTIYF. CDR3 coding DNA: TGTGCCAGCAGCCCCCCGGGGCCGAGCTCTGGAAACACCATATATTTT.